The 5 T cell receptor beta chains in this list originate from one sample, sequenced in a study of PD-1 blockade in mismatch repair-deficient tumors. Sequencing used immunoSEQ multiplex PCR; TCRdb keeps in-frame clones, though not all of them. The data hold around 15,000 clones, with roughly 80% observed a single time. The sequencing used PBMCs, collected 4 weeks after starting pembrolizumab. Source of these receptors: an adult with mismatch repair-deficient cancer.

This clone was seen more than once but under ten times. This chain links TRBV6-5 with TRBJ2-7; D remains unclear. The CDR3 contains 11 residues. V dropped 3 bases and J dropped 7 bases, with 7 bases sitting between them. Germline CDR1 reads MNHEY; CDR2 reads SVGAGI. Here the CDR3 DNA reads TGTGCCAGCAGTTATCAAGCGGAGCAGTACTTC. Amino acid sequence: CASSYQAEQYF.

This chain connects TRBV27 to TRBJ2-2, with TRBD1 matching 8 bases. The CDR3 contains 16 residues. V lost 5 bases and J lost 1; bases outside the gene matches: 6. Germline CDR1 reads MNHEY; CDR2 reads SMNVEV (reference sequence). CDR3 in amino acids: CASSPTGTGNTGELFF. CDR3 bases: TGTGCCAGCAGTCCGACCGGGACAGGGAACACCGGGGAGCTGTTTTTT.

The chain links TRBV5-1 to TRBJ2-1; D is uncertain. CDR1 SGHRS and CDR2 YFSETQ come from the germline V gene. Deletions cut 3 bases from V and 4 bases from J, with 17 bases between. This CDR3 spans 16 amino acids. The CDR3 nucleotides are TGCGCCAGCAGCTCCTTGGCCGGGTCTCAATACAATGAGCAGTTCTTC. This codes for CASSSLAGSQYNEQFF.

This clone is a singleton in its sample. The chain employs TRBV28 and TRBJ2-7; TRBD2 agrees at 9 bases. Trimming took 6 bases from V and 0 from J; bases not matched to a gene: 9. Germline CDR1 MDHEN, CDR2 SYDVKM. CDR3 length: 16 residues. Here the CDR3 reads CASSSGAGGISYEQYF. The CDR3 DNA is TGTGCCAGCAGCTCCGGGGCGGGAGGGATCTCCTACGAGCAGTACTTC.

The chain combines TRBV2 with TRBJ2-1; 10 bases agree with TRBD2. Germline CDR1 is SNHLY and CDR2 is FYNNEI. The CDR3 has 15 residues. V shed 4 bases and J 8 bases; nucleotides not matched to a gene: 8. This CDR3 is CASSAGTSVFDEQFF. CDR3 DNA: TGTGCCAGCAGTGCCGGGACTAGCGTTTTCGATGAGCAGTTCTTC.